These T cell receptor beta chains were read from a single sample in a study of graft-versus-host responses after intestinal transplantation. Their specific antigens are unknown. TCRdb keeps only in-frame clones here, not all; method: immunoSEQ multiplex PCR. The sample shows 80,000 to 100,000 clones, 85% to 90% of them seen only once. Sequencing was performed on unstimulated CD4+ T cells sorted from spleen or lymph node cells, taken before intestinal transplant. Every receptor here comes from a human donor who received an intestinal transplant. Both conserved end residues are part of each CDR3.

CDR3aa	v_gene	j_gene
CASSPGSGSTNEQYF	TRBV18	TRBJ2-7
CASAWGGTEAFF	TRBV25-1	TRBJ1-1
CASSSEGVTDTQYF	TRBV28	TRBJ2-3
CASSTERQVRAFF	TRBV6-1	TRBJ1-1
CASSQEAGGNSPLHF	TRBV4-2	TRBJ1-6
CASSSTGSVTEAFF	TRBV7-2	TRBJ1-1
CASRPTTGHRTEAFF	TRBV11-2	TRBJ1-1
CASSSGPGGNEQFF	TRBV7-7	TRBJ2-1
CASSRGGVQQPQHF	TRBV7-9	TRBJ1-5
CASSGGLTSYNEQFF	TRBV5-6	TRBJ2-1
CSLARQETQYF	TRBV29-1	TRBJ2-5
CASSFLGGGDYTDTQYF	TRBV11-2	TRBJ2-3
CASSLGGGGTTPPRNNEQFF	TRBV5-1	TRBJ2-1
CASSPRGRALTNPLYGYTF	TRBV5-6	TRBJ1-2
CASSKRTGESSGYTF	TRBV27	TRBJ1-2